Below, one TCR beta chain is given with its context. Antigen unknown. This sample is part of a study of breast tumors, draining lymph nodes, adjacent tissues. One entry per CDR3 protein, called by TCRdb with MiXCR from the multiplex PCR reads. Counted here are roughly 110,000 distinct CDR3 sequences, around 30% occurring once; the ten biggest clones make up under 6%. The germline gives CDR1 ENHRY, CDR2 SYGVKD. This CDR3 has 12 residues. With 5 bases removed from V and 5 bases from J, the gap between germline ends came to 9 bases. General study points: Data only fit, rather than demonstrated, lymph node origin of most tumor T cells.

Breast cancer patients provided tissue from their axillary draining lymph nodes. The source material was axillary lymph node tissue. This sequence was found in a female donor with breast cancer. Some clones in this sample may be carry-over from other donors' samples. The chain has TRBV10-3 and TRBJ1-2; tentative D call: TRBD1 (5 bases). This chain's CDR3 is CAISQGSYGYTF. CDR3 sequence (DNA): TGTGCCATCAGTCAGGGATCTTATGGCTACACCTTC.